This is a list of T cell receptor beta chains from one sample in a study of T cells in Graves' hyperthyroidism and ophthalmopathy. MiXCR, run by TCRdb on the multiplex PCR reads, gives a single entry per CDR3 protein. The sample consists of a few hundred thousand distinct CDR3 sequences, approximately 16% of them appearing once. Material for sequencing was blood. These receptors originate from a woman aged 40 to 50 with Graves' ophthalmopathy. CDR3s include the opening cysteine and the closing phenylalanine or tryptophan. Clone size is given for some rows only: seen once, a few or many times, or a class if the clone is expanded.

clone_size v_call cdr3_length cdr3_aa
few TRBV15 15 CATSTPGTVQETQYF
many TRBV29-1 12 CSSKQGPNEQFF
many TRBV12-3/TRBV12-4 15 CASSPTGNMNTEAFF
many TRBV12-5 16 CASGPPESTGVNEQFF
many TRBV7-3 16 CASTQGGGPIDHEQFF
NA TRBV9 13 CASSVRVSTEAFF
NA TRBV2 13 CASGRGVQETQYF
NA TRBV29-1 14 CSALTGALNYGYTF
many TRBV20-1 14 CSARGAGGPGEQYF
NA TRBV20-1 13 CSVRGTAWETQYF
many TRBV30 16 CAWSSLAGGPQETQYF
many TRBV2 18 CASSERARSGTGNTEAFF
NA TRBV10-3 15 CAIRDANSRNSPLHF
few TRBV29-1 16 CSVHPRGTGGDGGYTF
NA TRBV5-1 15 CASRSTGTLYNEQFF
NA TRBV20-1 16 CSANLPGQGVYNEQFF
few TRBV20-1 12 CSARANTGELFF
few TRBV6-1 17 CASSGTSGAPAEVNQYF
many TRBV2 12 CASSSDRAEEFF
NA TRBV7-2 17 CASSLRGLAGGHNEQFF
many TRBV6-2/TRBV6-3 15 CASSYGQANTGELFF
few TRBV7-9 12 CASSLDGGEQFF
NA TRBV9 13 CASSASGPYGYTF
NA TRBV20-1 11 CSARPGETQYF
many TRBV6-4 13 CASSASGGETQYF
few TRBV18 14 CASSPRNGNEKLFF
NA TRBV25-1 14 CASSESRVFETQYF
many TRBV5-1 17 CASSLAPLAGGSNEQFF
NA TRBV27 14 CASSLMGPTGELFF